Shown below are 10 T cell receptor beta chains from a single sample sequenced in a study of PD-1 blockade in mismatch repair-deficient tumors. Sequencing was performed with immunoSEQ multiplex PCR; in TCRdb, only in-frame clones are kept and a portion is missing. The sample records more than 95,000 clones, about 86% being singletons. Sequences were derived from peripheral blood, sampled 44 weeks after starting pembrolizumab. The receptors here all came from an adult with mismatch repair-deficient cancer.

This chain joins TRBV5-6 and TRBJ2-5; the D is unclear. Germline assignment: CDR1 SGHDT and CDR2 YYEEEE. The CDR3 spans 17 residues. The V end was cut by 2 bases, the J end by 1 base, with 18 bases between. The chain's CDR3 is CASSFPGGFQAQETQYF. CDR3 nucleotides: TGTGCCAGCAGCTTTCCAGGCGGTTTTCAGGCCCAAGAGACCCAGTACTTC.

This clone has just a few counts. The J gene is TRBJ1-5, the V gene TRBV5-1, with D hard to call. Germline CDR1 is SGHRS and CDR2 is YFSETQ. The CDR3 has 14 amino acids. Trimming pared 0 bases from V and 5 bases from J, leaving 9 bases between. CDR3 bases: TGCGCCAGCAGCTTGGGTGGCTTGGATCAGCCCCAGCATTTT. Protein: CASSLGGLDQPQHF.

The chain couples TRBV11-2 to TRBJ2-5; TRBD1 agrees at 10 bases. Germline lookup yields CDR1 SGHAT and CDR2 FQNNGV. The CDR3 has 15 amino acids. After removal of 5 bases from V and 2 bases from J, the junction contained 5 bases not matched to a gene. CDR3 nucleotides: TGTGCCAGCAGCAAGACAGGGGGCAGGCAAGAGACCCAGTACTTC. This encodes CASSKTGGRQETQYF.

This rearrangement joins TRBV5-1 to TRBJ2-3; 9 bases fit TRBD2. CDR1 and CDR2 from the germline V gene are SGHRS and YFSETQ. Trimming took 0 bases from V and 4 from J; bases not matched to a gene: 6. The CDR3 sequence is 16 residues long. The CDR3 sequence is CASSLGQWTSADTQYF. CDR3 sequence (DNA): TGCGCCAGCAGCTTGGGGCAATGGACTAGCGCAGATACGCAGTATTTT. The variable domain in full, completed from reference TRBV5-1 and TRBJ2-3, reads KAGVTQTPRYLIKTRGQQVTLSCSPISGHRSVSWYQQTPGQGLQFLFEYFSETQRNKGNFPGRFSGRQFSNSRSEMNVSTLELGDSALYLCASSLGQWTSADTQYFGPGTRLTVL.

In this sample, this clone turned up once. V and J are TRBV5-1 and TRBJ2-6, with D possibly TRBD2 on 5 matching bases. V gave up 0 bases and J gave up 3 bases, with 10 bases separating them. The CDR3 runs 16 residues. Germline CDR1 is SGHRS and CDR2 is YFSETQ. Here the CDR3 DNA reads TGCGCCAGCAGCTTGGTTTCCGGACTTGGGGCCAACGTCCTGACTTTC. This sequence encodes CASSLVSGLGANVLTF.

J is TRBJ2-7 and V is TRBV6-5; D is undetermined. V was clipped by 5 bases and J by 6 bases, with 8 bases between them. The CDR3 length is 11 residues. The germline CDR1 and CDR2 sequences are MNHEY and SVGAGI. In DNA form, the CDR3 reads TGTGCCAGCAGTGCCGGTCCCGAGCAGTACTTC. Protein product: CASSAGPEQYF.

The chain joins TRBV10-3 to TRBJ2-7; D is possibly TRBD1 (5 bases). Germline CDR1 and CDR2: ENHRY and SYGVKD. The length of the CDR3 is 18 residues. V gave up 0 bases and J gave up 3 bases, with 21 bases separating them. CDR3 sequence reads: CAISESIFLRKGDYEQYF. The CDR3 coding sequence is TGTGCCATCAGTGAGTCGATATTTCTTCGGAAAGGGGACTACGAGCAGTACTTC.

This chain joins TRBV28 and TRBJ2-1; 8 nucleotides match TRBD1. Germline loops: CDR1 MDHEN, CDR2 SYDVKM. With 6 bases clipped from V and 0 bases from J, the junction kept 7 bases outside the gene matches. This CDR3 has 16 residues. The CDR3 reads CASSQDRGNSYNEQFF. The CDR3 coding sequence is TGTGCCAGCAGCCAAGACAGGGGCAACTCCTACAATGAGCAGTTCTTC.

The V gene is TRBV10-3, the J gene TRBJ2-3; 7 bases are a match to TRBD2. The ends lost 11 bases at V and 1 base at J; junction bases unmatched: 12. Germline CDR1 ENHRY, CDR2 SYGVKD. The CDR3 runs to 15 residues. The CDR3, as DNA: TGTGCCGCAAGTGGGGCTAGCGGTGGCACAGATACGCAGTATTTT. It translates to CAASGASGGTDTQYF.

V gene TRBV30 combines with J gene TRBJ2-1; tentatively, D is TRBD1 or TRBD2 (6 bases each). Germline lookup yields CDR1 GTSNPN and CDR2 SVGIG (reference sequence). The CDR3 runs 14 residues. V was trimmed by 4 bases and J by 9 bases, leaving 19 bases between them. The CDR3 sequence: CAWTRTTEGGEQFF. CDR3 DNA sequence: TGTGCCTGGACCCGGACTACCGAAGGGGGTGAGCAGTTCTTC. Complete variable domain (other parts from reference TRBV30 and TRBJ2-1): SQTIHQWPATLVQPVGSPLSLECTVEGTSNPNLYWYRQAAGRGLQLLFYSVGIGQISSEVPQNLSASRPQDRQFILSSKKLLLSDSGFYLCAWTRTTEGGEQFFGPGTRLTVL.